Shown below are 17 T cell receptor beta chains from a single sample sequenced in a study of blood T cell repertoires in COVID-19. Sequenced by immunoSEQ multiplex PCR; TCRdb stores in-frame clones only, minus some. Of roughly 250,000 clones listed, 84% are singletons. The specimen sequenced was peripheral blood. The receptors here all came from a woman aged 40 to 49 who had recovered from COVID-19.

This rearrangement joins TRBV12-3 or TRBV12-4 to TRBJ2-7; TRBD1 matches at 7 bases. This CDR3 has 13 amino acids. Trimming at V came to 6 bases and at J to 4 bases, leaving 6 bases not matched to a gene. The CDR3: CASSIRDRYEQYF. CDR3 nucleotides: TGTGCCAGCAGCATCCGGGACAGATACGAGCAGTACTTC.

The chain recombines TRBV5-4 with TRBJ2-3; 7 bases fit TRBD1. V shed 10 bases and J 3 bases; nucleotides not matched to a gene: 8. The germline V gene has CDR1 SGHNT and CDR2 YYREEE (reference sequence). CDR3 size: 13 residues. The DNA for the CDR3 is TGTGCCTGGATAGACAGGGCAACAGATACGCAGTATTTT. It encodes CAWIDRATDTQYF.

The chain is built from TRBV5-6 and TRBJ2-1, with 8 bases that match TRBD1. V lost 3 bases, J lost 4 bases, and 6 bases stayed unmatched. The CDR3 is 15 residues long. The germline gives CDR1 SGHDT, CDR2 YYEEEE. CDR3 nucleotide sequence: TGTGCCAGCAGCTCCCCAGGACAGGGTTACAATGAGCAGTTCTTC. Amino acid sequence: CASSSPGQGYNEQFF.

The CDR3, as DNA: TGCAGCGTTGCTAGAACTAATGAAAAACTGTTTTTT. Residues: CSVARTNEKLFF. This chain joins TRBV29-1 and TRBJ1-4; D is unclear. The CDR3 sequence is 12 residues long. Germline V gene lookup returns CDR1 SQVTM and CDR2 ANQGSEA. V was trimmed by 4 bases and J by 1 base, leaving 4 bases between them. The full variable domain, rest sourced from reference TRBV29-1 and TRBJ1-4, is SAVISQKPSRDICQRGTSLTIQCQVDSQVTMMFWYRQQPGQSLTLIATANQGSEATYESGFVIDKFPISRPNLTFSTLTVSNMSPEDSSIYLCSVARTNEKLFFGSGTQLSVL.

This chain connects TRBV12-3 or TRBV12-4 to TRBJ1-5; TRBD1 matches 9 bases. This CDR3 comprises 13 residues. The junction had 2 bases not matched to a gene; V was cut back by 5 bases and J by 6 bases. CDR3 residues: CASSGQGLQPQHF. CDR3 nucleotides: TGTGCCAGCAGTGGACAGGGGCTTCAGCCCCAGCATTTT.

The gene calls are TRBV18 and TRBJ1-2, with D unclear. The V gene's germline CDR1 is KGHSH and CDR2 LQKENI. V was pared by 6 bases and J by 3 bases, with 14 bases between. This CDR3 has 14 amino acids. In DNA form, the CDR3 reads TGTGCCAGCTCGCAGAGGGTTTTAGACTATGGCTACACCTTC. Its protein product is CASSQRVLDYGYTF. The full variable domain, in which reference TRBV18 and TRBJ1-2 provide the parts outside the CDR3, is NAGVMQNPRHLVRRRGQEARLRCSPMKGHSHVYWYRQLPEEGLKFMVYLQKENIIDESGMPKERFSAEFPKEGPSILRIQQVVRGDSAAYFCASSQRVLDYGYTFGSGTRLTVV.

V gene TRBV2 combines with J gene TRBJ1-4, with 9 bases fitting TRBD1. The V gene end was trimmed by 5 bases and the J gene end by 8 bases; junction bases not matched to a gene: 3. Looked up from germline, CDR1 is SNHLY and CDR2 is FYNNEI. The CDR3 covers 13 residues. The CDR3 here is CASSWTGEEKLFF. The CDR3 bases are TGTGCCAGCAGTTGGACAGGGGAGGAAAAACTGTTTTTT. Based on the CDR3 plus reference TRBV2 and TRBJ1-4, the full variable domain is EPEVTQTPSHQVTQMGQEVILRCVPISNHLYFYWYRQILGQKVEFLVSFYNNEISEKSEIFDDQFSVERPDGSNFTLKIRSTKLEDSAMYFCASSWTGEEKLFFGSGTQLSVL.

The CDR3 protein is CATSRGATYEQYF. Here the CDR3 DNA reads TGTGCCACCAGCAGGGGGGCCACCTACGAGCAGTACTTC. This chain links TRBV15 with TRBJ2-7, with D possibly being TRBD1 (6 bases). This CDR3 comprises 13 residues. Germline assignment: CDR1 LNHNV and CDR2 YYDKDF (reference sequence). V lost 3 bases, J lost 2 bases, and 8 bases lay in between.

This sequence joins TRBV6-5 and TRBJ1-5; D is possibly TRBD1 (5 bases). CDR1 and CDR2 from the germline V gene are MNHEY and SVGAGI. Between the trimmed V and J ends, which lost 6 bases and 0 bases, there was a span of 12 bases. This CDR3 is 15 amino acids long. CDR3 bases: TGTGCCAGCAGCGGAGGGGCTTATAGCAATCAGCCCCAGCATTTT. Translation: CASSGGAYSNQPQHF.

The rearrangement uses TRBV12-3 or TRBV12-4 and TRBJ1-2; D is unresolved. CDR3 length equals 13 residues. The ends were cut back, 6 bases at V and 2 bases at J, with 10 bases in the middle. CDR3 coding DNA: TGTGCCAGCAGCCCGATGCGGAACTATGGCTACACCTTC. Translating it yields CASSPMRNYGYTF.

This rearrangement joins TRBV20-1 to TRBJ2-3, with 7 nucleotides matching TRBD2. The CDR3 is 11 amino acids. Trimming at V came to 3 bases and at J to 7 bases, leaving 1 base not matched to a gene. Germline CDR1 is DFQATT and CDR2 is SNEGSKA (reference sequence). CDR3 residues: CSASGGNTQYF. The CDR3 bases are TGCAGTGCTAGCGGGGGGAATACGCAGTATTTT.

The chain carries TRBV27 and TRBJ1-6; TRBD1 might be the D (5 bases). The germline V gene has CDR1 MNHEY and CDR2 SMNVEV (reference sequence). Trimming shortened V by 6 bases and J by 7 bases, and 16 bases separated the two germline ends. The CDR3 consists of 15 residues. The CDR3: CASRPGPGENSPLHF. The CDR3 DNA reads as TGTGCCAGCAGACCCGGACCGGGGGAGAATTCACCCCTCCACTTT.

The chain links TRBV5-1 to TRBJ2-3; no clear D gene. Germline CDR1 and CDR2: SGHRS and YFSETQ. V lost 1 base and J lost 1, with 16 bases in between. The CDR3 is 17 residues long. For the CDR3, the DNA is TGCGCCAGCAGCTTGCCTCCGGTCGGTTCTGGCACAGATACGCAGTATTTT. Amino acids: CASSLPPVGSGTDTQYF.

This clone was recorded once. The chain is built from TRBV5-6 and TRBJ1-4; no reliable D call. This CDR3 contains 15 residues. Germline CDR1 and CDR2: SGHDT and YYEEEE. The V and J ends lost 0 bases and 0 bases respectively, with 6 bases between them. CDR3 nucleotides: TGTGCCAGCAGCTTGGTCTCGTCAACTAATGAAAAACTGTTTTTT. This gives the protein CASSLVSSTNEKLFF.

In this sample, this clone turned up once. This chain connects TRBV18 to TRBJ1-2; D uncertain. Trimming took off 2 bases at V and 4 bases at J, with 8 bases between the two ends. Germline V gene data show CDR1 as KGHSH and CDR2 as LQKENI. The CDR3 runs 13 residues. In DNA, the CDR3 is TGTGCCAGCTCACCAGAGGGTTCCTATGGCTACACCTTC. Translated: CASSPEGSYGYTF.

The J gene is TRBJ2-7, the V gene TRBV11-2, with D hard to call. This CDR3 has 15 residues. V lost 5 bases and J 1 base, leaving 15 bases between the germline ends. Germline V gives CDR1 SGHAT, CDR2 FQNNGV. The CDR3 DNA follows: TGTGCCAGCAGCAACGAGTTTAGCAATTCCTACGAGCAGTACTTC. Amino acid sequence: CASSNEFSNSYEQYF.

The J gene is TRBJ1-2, the V gene TRBV28; D not resolved. The CDR3 extends over 12 amino acids. Trimming removed 2 bases at V and 7 bases at J, with 8 bases between. CDR1 is MDHEN and CDR2 is SYDVKM in the germline V gene. This chain's CDR3 is CASSLQDLGYTF. The CDR3 DNA follows: TGTGCCAGCAGTTTACAGGATCTTGGCTACACCTTC.